What follows is one T cell receptor (beta chain) and its context. The antigen remains undetermined. The data were obtained in a study of beta chain features in type 1 diabetes. Points from the study as a whole: TCRB CDR3 length was moderately but significantly reduced in all four CD4+ subsets of Type 1 diabetes patients.

Trimming took 4 bases from V and 2 from J, leaving 11 bases between them. The germline V gene has CDR1 LNHDA and CDR2 SQIVND (reference sequence). This CDR3 comprises 15 residues. Expressed TCRB transcripts were sequenced because the entire RNA isolate underwent reverse transcription. The data were produced by immunoSEQ multiplex PCR, yet TCRdb's version contains in-frame clones alone and is incomplete. Among approximately 24,000 clones, 49% were seen once, and the ten largest hold 0.25% to 0.35%. The receptor was derived from a man aged 25-45 years with type 1 diabetes. The chain recombines TRBV19 with TRBJ2-2; TRBD1 might be the D (6 bases). The specimen sequenced was stem cell memory CD4+ T cells from blood. The CDR3 reads CASSTDRPNTGELFF. The CDR3 nucleotides read TGTGCCAGTAGTACCGACAGGCCTAACACCGGGGAGCTGTTTTTT.